This T cell receptor (beta chain) was retrieved from a study of cytomegalovirus exposure and HLA in healthy donors. This CDR3 region has 18 residues. Trimming cost V 2 bases and J 2 bases; bases outside gene matches: 11. The V gene's germline CDR1 is MNHEY and CDR2 SMNVEV (reference sequence). 13 Jbeta primers and 60 Vbeta primers were used for the PCR. Clones were read by immunoSEQ multiplex PCR, and TCRdb kept only the in-frame ones, dropping some. The sample yields about 160,000 clones, less than 90% seen once. Sequenced material: PBMCs. This receptor was identified in a man aged 45 to 65 in good health and CMV-seropositive. V usage is TRBV27 and J usage is TRBJ2-7, with 11 bases matching TRBD2. The CDR3 spells CASSLTVAGGPQPYEQYF. Written as DNA, the CDR3 is TGTGCCAGCAGTTTAACCGTAGCGGGAGGGCCCCAACCCTACGAGCAGTACTTC.